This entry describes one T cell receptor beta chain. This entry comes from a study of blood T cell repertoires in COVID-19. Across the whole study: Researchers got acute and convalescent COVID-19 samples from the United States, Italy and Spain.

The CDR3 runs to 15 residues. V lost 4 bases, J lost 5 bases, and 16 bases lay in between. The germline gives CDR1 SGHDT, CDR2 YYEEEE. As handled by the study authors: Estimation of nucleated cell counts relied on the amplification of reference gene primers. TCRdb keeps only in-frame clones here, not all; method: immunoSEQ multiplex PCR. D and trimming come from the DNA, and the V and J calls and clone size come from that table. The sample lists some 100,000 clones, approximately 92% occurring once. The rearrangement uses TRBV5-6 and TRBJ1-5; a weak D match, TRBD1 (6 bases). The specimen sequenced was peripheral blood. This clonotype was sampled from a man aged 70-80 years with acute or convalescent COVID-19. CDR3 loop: CASSRQGWGYQPQHF. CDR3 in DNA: TGTGCCAGCAGCCGGCAGGGGTGGGGATATCAGCCCCAGCATTTT.